Described below is a single TCR beta chain sequence and its context. Its antigen is not known. This specimen belongs to a study of T cell repertoires in cytomegalovirus infection. Whole-study findings and limits: The ex vivo response showed dominance by HLA-C-restricted CMV-specific TCR beta clonotypes. Identification of carriers of CMV plus the relevant HLA was performed using cumulative public TCR beta family frequency.

The germline V gene has CDR1 DFQATT and CDR2 SNEGSKA (reference sequence). The V gene lost 6 bases and the J gene lost 4 bases, with 21 bases spanning the gap. The CDR3 is 15 residues long. One entry per CDR3 protein results from TCRdb running MiXCR on the reads. Of approximately 500,000 distinct CDR3 sequences listed, 10% to 12% are singletons. The gene calls are TRBV20-1 and TRBJ1-1; weak D call: TRBD1 (6 bases). Sequences were obtained from PBMCs. The TCR originated in a human donor in good health (CMV status not recorded). Some clones in this sample may be carry-over from other donors' samples. CDR3 coding DNA: TGCAGTGCCCCATCTAGGGGGGCGGGAGCCACTGAAGCTTTCTTT. Its protein product is CSAPSRGAGATEAFF.